This TCR beta chain was found in a study of blood T cell repertoires in COVID-19. Some clones are missing from TCRdb's copy, which holds only in-frame ones; the method was immunoSEQ multiplex PCR. The sample includes 25,000 to 35,000 clones, 80% to 90% seen only once; the top ten take approximately 24%. Trimming took 6 bases from V and 3 from J, leaving 14 bases between them. The CDR3 contains 14 residues. Germline V gene sequence: CDR1 MNHEY, CDR2 SVGAGI. The sequencing sample was made of peripheral blood. The chain recombines TRBV6-5 with TRBJ2-5; weak D call: TRBD1 (5 bases). The source of this sequence is a human donor in a cohort sampled during active COVID-19. CDR3 region: CASSRAIAKETQYF. DNA of the CDR3: TGTGCCAGCAGCAGGGCGATAGCCAAAGAGACCCAGTACTTC.